The rows below give T cell receptor beta chains drawn from one sample of a study of blood T cell repertoires in COVID-19. Repertoires were generated with immunoSEQ multiplex PCR, while TCRdb's copy carries only in-frame clones and drops some. The table includes tens of thousands of clones, roughly 88% detected once. Sequenced input: peripheral blood. These receptors were taken from a man in his 60s with acute or convalescent COVID-19. The CDR3 runs from the conserved cysteine through the conserved F or W. The order of the fields is CDR3 DNA, CDR3 protein, J gene, V gene, D gene, clone size. A D gene is named only where the DNA matches it firmly. Clone sizes are given selectively: once, few, many, or a class where the clone is expanded.

TGTGCCAGCAGCCAAGTTGCCAGGGTCTCCTACGAGCAGTACTTC | CASSQVARVSYEQYF | TRBJ2-7 | TRBV3-1/TRBV3-2 | NA | NA
TGTGCCAGCTCACCCGACAGGGGGGCTCGTGGCTACACCTTC | CASSPDRGARGYTF | TRBJ1-2 | TRBV18 | TRBD1 | NA
TGCGCCAGCAGCCGGTCGGGACTAGCGGGAATGGAGACCCAGTACTTC | CASSRSGLAGMETQYF | TRBJ2-5 | TRBV5-1 | TRBD2 | NA
TGTGCCAGCAGCTTAGAGGGGACACCCCAGCATTTT | CASSLEGTPQHF | TRBJ1-5 | TRBV7-8 | NA | NA
TGCAGCACGGGAGGGCTAGCGGGAGGTGGGACCGGGGAGCTGTTTTTT | CSTGGLAGGGTGELFF | TRBJ2-2 | TRBV29-1 | TRBD2 | NA
TGTGCCAGCAGTTTGGCTGGAGATCAGCCCCAGCATTTT | CASSLAGDQPQHF | TRBJ1-5 | TRBV12-3/TRBV12-4 | NA | NA
TGTGCCAGCAGTCCCACCAGAGGGCAAAGGAATACGCAGTATTTT | CASSPTRGQRNTQYF | TRBJ2-3 | TRBV28 | NA | NA
TGTGCCAGCAGCTTTGGCGCGGGACAGACCTACAATGAGCAGTTCTTC | CASSFGAGQTYNEQFF | TRBJ2-1 | TRBV5-6 | NA | NA
TGTGCCAGCAGCGTAGGGACTAGCAGCTTGTACGAGCAGTACTTC | CASSVGTSSLYEQYF | TRBJ2-7 | TRBV9 | TRBD2 | once
TGTGCCAGCAGCCCCCGGGGGGATACGCAGTATTTT | CASSPRGDTQYF | TRBJ2-3 | TRBV3-1/TRBV3-2 | NA | NA
TGCAGCGTCAACCACAGGGGGCTATGGTACTTC | CSVNHRGLWYF | TRBJ2-7 | TRBV29-1 | TRBD1 | NA
TGTGCCAGCAGCGTGACTAGCGGGATGGGATTCGACGAGCAGTACTTC | CASSVTSGMGFDEQYF | TRBJ2-7 | TRBV9 | TRBD2 | NA
TGTGCCAGCAGCTCAGGGTCCCAAGAGACCCAGTACTTC | CASSSGSQETQYF | TRBJ2-5 | TRBV28 | NA | NA
TGTGCCAGCAGCCCAAGGGGACAGGACACCGGGGAGCTGTTTTTT | CASSPRGQDTGELFF | TRBJ2-2 | TRBV28 | TRBD1 | once
TGTGCCAGCAGCTTGGACATCTCTGGAAACACCATATATTTT | CASSLDISGNTIYF | TRBJ1-3 | TRBV5-4 | NA | NA
TGTGCCAGCACCGGTCCTGGGGCCAACGTCCTGACTTTC | CASTGPGANVLTF | TRBJ2-6 | TRBV9 | NA | once
TGTGCCAGCAGTTTCCTTGAGGCGGGAGGGGGTGACGAGCAGTACTTC | CASSFLEAGGGDEQYF | TRBJ2-7 | TRBV28 | TRBD2 | NA
TGTGCCACCAGCAGAGATCGATCAACCGTCGGAGCCACCTTC | CATSRDRSTVGATF | TRBJ1-2 | TRBV15 | NA | NA
TGTGCCAGCAGCTTAATAGCCGGGAGCGATGAGCAGTTCTTC | CASSLIAGSDEQFF | TRBJ2-1 | TRBV7-3 | NA | NA
TGTGCCACCAGTGATATGAGCGGGAGCTCCTACAATGAGCAGTTCTTC | CATSDMSGSSYNEQFF | TRBJ2-1 | TRBV24-1 | TRBD2 | NA
TGTGCCACCAGTGACCTCCCCCTCGACAGAGACGCGAACACCGGGGAGCTGTTTTTT | CATSDLPLDRDANTGELFF | TRBJ2-2 | TRBV24-1 | NA | NA
TGTGCCAGCAGCAAATCCCCCCCCCAAGCGGGAGGATGGGAGCAGTACTTC | CASSKSPPQAGGWEQYF | TRBJ2-7 | TRBV21-1 | NA | NA
TGCGCCAGCAGCCCACGGGAGCTTGAGTATGCCTACAATGAGCAGTTCTTC | CASSPRELEYAYNEQFF | TRBJ2-1 | TRBV5-1 | NA | NA
TGTGCCAGCAGTGTCCGGACAGAGAATTCACCCCTCCACTTT | CASSVRTENSPLHF | TRBJ1-6 | TRBV2 | NA | NA
TGTGCCAGCACGCGGGGTCGGGCCTATGGCTACACCTTC | CASTRGRAYGYTF | TRBJ1-2 | TRBV5-4 | NA | NA
TGCGCCAGCAGCCCAGGACAGGGGATTCAGCCCCAGCATTTT | CASSPGQGIQPQHF | TRBJ1-5 | TRBV5-1 | TRBD1 | NA
TGTGCCAGAAGCTTAGGAGGGACAGGTTTGAACACTGAAGCTTTCTTT | CARSLGGTGLNTEAFF | TRBJ1-1 | TRBV5-3 | TRBD1 | NA
TGCGCCAGCAGCTTGGAACGACTAGCGGAGCAGTATTTT | CASSLERLAEQYF | TRBJ2-3 | TRBV5-1 | TRBD2 | NA